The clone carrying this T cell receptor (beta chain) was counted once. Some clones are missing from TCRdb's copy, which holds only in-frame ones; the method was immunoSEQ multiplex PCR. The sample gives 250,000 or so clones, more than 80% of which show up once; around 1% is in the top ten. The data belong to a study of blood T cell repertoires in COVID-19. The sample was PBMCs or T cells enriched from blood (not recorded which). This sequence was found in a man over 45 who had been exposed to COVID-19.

The DNA for the CDR3 is TGCGCCAGCAGCTTGATGGCTAGCGGGAGCAATGAGCAGTTCTTC. Amino acids: CASSLMASGSNEQFF. The chain combines TRBV5-1 with TRBJ2-1; TRBD2 matches at 10 bases. The ends lost 1 base at V and 6 bases at J; junction bases unmatched: 4. The germline CDR1 and CDR2 sequences are SGHRS and YFSETQ. This CDR3 region has 15 residues.